The clone carrying this TCR beta chain was seen more than once but under ten times. Its specificity is unknown. There are 15 residues in the CDR3. Germline lookup yields CDR1 SGHDN and CDR2 FVKESK. Trimming pared 2 bases from V and 1 base from J, leaving 10 bases between. The data are from a study of beta chain features in type 1 diabetes. Study-level background: Patients and healthy donors were similar in age, gender and cell yields. All samples combined gave roughly 100,000,000 sorted cells for examination. Overall study findings and caveats: Relative to healthy donors, patients appeared to have naive, central memory and Treg TCRB repertoires that were more similar.

The sequenced template was cDNA made from the entire isolated RNA. The protocol was immunoSEQ multiplex PCR, while the TCRdb copy is restricted to in-frame clones and leaves out a portion. The repertoire holds almost 350,000 clones, with around 7.6% as singletons. The chain uses TRBV14 and TRBJ2-3; the D gene is possibly TRBD2 (6 bases). Sequenced sample: central memory CD4+ T cells from blood. The clonotype originates from a woman between 18 and 29 years old in good health. The chain's CDR3 is CASSQRASGTDTQYF. The CDR3 DNA reads as TGTGCCAGCAGCCAAAGAGCTAGCGGCACAGATACGCAGTATTTT.